The subject of this entry is one TCR beta chain. This sample was taken from a study of T cell changes during pregnancy in multiple sclerosis. The CDR3 runs to 14 residues. Germline lookup yields CDR1 LGHNA and CDR2 YNFKEQ. The V end was cut by 2 bases, the J end by 7 bases, with 9 bases between. Sequencing was performed with immunoSEQ multiplex PCR; in TCRdb, only in-frame clones are kept and a portion is missing. Of roughly 49,000 clones in the sample, almost 95% were seen once. This specimen consisted of CD4+ T cells from peripheral blood mononuclear cells, obtained in the second trimester of pregnancy. This TCR was recovered from a female donor in good health, enrolled as a control in a pregnancy study. The V call is TRBV4-2, the J call TRBJ1-6, with a possible D match to TRBD1 (6 bases). Here the CDR3 DNA reads TGTGCCAGCAGCCAAAGGACAGAAAATTCACCCCTCCACTTT. This translates into CASSQRTENSPLHF.